The 29 T cell receptor beta chains below all came from one sample that was sequenced in a study of blood T cell repertoires in COVID-19. Using immunoSEQ multiplex PCR, the repertoire was profiled, and TCRdb retains in-frame clones only, with some absent. The data show approximately 130,000 clones, about 90% seen once. The sample was peripheral blood. The receptors stem from a woman aged 50 to 60 who had recovered from COVID-19.

The chain joins TRBV27 to TRBJ2-7, with 7 bases that match TRBD1. The V gene's germline CDR1 is MNHEY and CDR2 SMNVEV (reference sequence). V lost 7 bases and J lost 2; bases outside the gene matches: 11. The CDR3 spans 15 residues. The CDR3 DNA reads TGTGCCAGCACCAAAAACCGGGACAGAGCCTACGAGCAGTACTTC. This sequence encodes CASTKNRDRAYEQYF.

V gene TRBV5-5 combines with J gene TRBJ2-3; 8 bases are a match to TRBD1. Per germline, CDR1 SGHKS and CDR2 YYEKEE (reference sequence). Germline trimming cut 0 bases from V and 2 bases from J; bases unmatched to any gene: 2. The CDR3 is made up of 15 amino acids. CDR3 coding DNA: TGTGCCAGCAGCTTGGGGACAGGGACCACAGATACGCAGTATTTT. Protein sequence: CASSLGTGTTDTQYF.

The chain carries TRBV19 and TRBJ2-3; a weak D match, TRBD2 (5 bases). CDR1 and CDR2 from the germline V gene are LNHDA and SQIVND (reference sequence). Trimming stripped 3 bases from V and 0 bases from J, with 10 bases between. The CDR3 totals 15 residues. CDR3 residues: CASSMGAASTDTQYF. The CDR3 DNA reads as TGTGCCAGTAGTATGGGAGCGGCTAGCACAGATACGCAGTATTTT.

This chain links TRBV14 with TRBJ2-1, with D perhaps TRBD2 (7 bases). From germline, CDR1 is SGHDN and CDR2 FVKESK. The V gene lost 4 bases and the J gene lost 7 bases, with 17 bases spanning the gap. This CDR3 region has 15 residues. In nucleotides, the CDR3 is TGTGCCAGCAGCCTCCAGCGGGGAAGGGGGAATGAGCAGTTCTTC. Amino acid sequence: CASSLQRGRGNEQFF.

The chain links TRBV5-1 to TRBJ1-2; TRBD1 might be the D (6 bases). The CDR3 consists of 14 residues. V gave up 3 bases and J gave up 2 bases, with 11 bases separating them. Per the germline V gene, CDR1 is SGHRS and CDR2 is YFSETQ. The CDR3 loop is CASSSKQGNYGYTF. DNA for the CDR3: TGCGCCAGCAGCTCTAAACAGGGAAACTATGGCTACACCTTC.

The chain recombines TRBV2 with TRBJ2-5; 9 bases are shared with TRBD2. The CDR3 extends over 14 amino acids. Germline V lookup: CDR1 SNHLY, CDR2 FYNNEI. The V gene end was trimmed by 5 bases and the J gene end by 4 bases; junction bases not matched to a gene: 5. CDR3 nucleotide sequence: TGTGCCAGCAGTCGAGAAGCGGGAGGAGAGACCCAGTACTTC. Its translation is CASSREAGGETQYF.

CDR3 nucleotide sequence: TGTGCCAGCAGTTACTCTGCGGGAGGGCCTTACAATGAGCAGTTCTTC. Its protein product is CASSYSAGGPYNEQFF. This chain joins TRBV6-5 and TRBJ2-1, with TRBD2 matching 9 bases. V lost 0 bases and J lost 4; bases outside the gene matches: 4. This CDR3 comprises 16 residues. The germline gives CDR1 MNHEY, CDR2 SVGAGI.

The CDR3: CASSAGEGQPQHF. The CDR3 DNA reads as TGCGCCAGCAGCGCAGGGGAAGGGCAGCCCCAGCATTTT. This chain joins TRBV5-1 and TRBJ1-5, with a possible D match to TRBD1 (6 bases). The CDR3 totals 13 residues. Trimming left V 4 bases short and J 7 bases short, with 12 bases between. Germline V gives CDR1 SGHRS, CDR2 YFSETQ. The variable domain in full, completed from reference TRBV5-1 and TRBJ1-5, reads KAGVTQTPRYLIKTRGQQVTLSCSPISGHRSVSWYQQTPGQGLQFLFEYFSETQRNKGNFPGRFSGRQFSNSRSEMNVSTLELGDSALYLCASSAGEGQPQHFGDGTRLSIL.

The CDR3: CASRPTTGTNSPLHF. CDR3 nucleotide sequence: TGCGCCAGCAGACCTACGACAGGTACAAATTCACCCCTCCACTTT. V gene TRBV5-1 combines with J gene TRBJ1-6, with a weak D call TRBD1 (6 bases). CDR3 size: 15 residues. The germline CDR1 and CDR2 sequences are SGHRS and YFSETQ. V lost 5 bases and J lost 7, with 16 bases in between.

The chain is built from TRBV5-5 and TRBJ1-1, with TRBD1 matching 7 bases. The CDR3 sequence is 13 residues long. Germline V lookup: CDR1 SGHKS, CDR2 YYEKEE (reference sequence). The V segment lost 3 bases and the J segment 5 bases; nucleotides outside the gene matches: 4. Here the CDR3 reads CASSWDSGTEAFF. The CDR3, as DNA: TGTGCCAGCAGCTGGGACAGCGGAACTGAAGCTTTCTTT.

The chain uses TRBV6-5 and TRBJ1-4; D unresolved. The CDR3 runs 13 residues. Germline loops: CDR1 MNHEY, CDR2 SVGAGI. V was cut by 8 bases and J by 8 bases, with 15 bases left in between. CDR3 sequence (DNA): TGTGCCAGCGGCGGGAGTTTTCGAGAAAAACTGTTTTTT. It yields the protein CASGGSFREKLFF.

The chain has TRBV27 and TRBJ2-1; the match to TRBD1 covers 7 bases. The germline gives CDR1 MNHEY, CDR2 SMNVEV (reference sequence). The junction had 13 bases not matched to a gene; V was cut back by 5 bases and J by 0 bases. The CDR3 contains 18 residues. The CDR3 is CASSLLGGRSSSYNEQFF. DNA for the CDR3: TGTGCCAGCAGTCTTCTAGGGGGCCGCTCGAGCTCCTACAATGAGCAGTTCTTC.

The chain has TRBV18 and TRBJ2-1, with TRBD2 matching over 16 bases. The CDR3 contains 17 residues. V lost 0 bases, J lost 7 bases, and 3 bases stayed unmatched. Germline CDR1 and CDR2: KGHSH and LQKENI. In nucleotides, the CDR3 is TGTGCCAGCTCACCACCGGGACTAGCGGGAGGGTTGAATGAGCAGTTCTTC. This sequence encodes CASSPPGLAGGLNEQFF.

The gene calls are TRBV9 and TRBJ2-3, with 8 bases that match TRBD2. The CDR3 contains 15 residues. Germline CDR1 SGDLS, CDR2 YYNGEE. V lost 6 bases to trimming and J lost 2 bases; unmatched junction nucleotides: 8. CDR3 sequence reads: CASTQTSVLTDTQYF. The CDR3 nucleotides are TGTGCCAGCACTCAGACTAGCGTTCTCACAGATACGCAGTATTTT. Drawing the rest from reference TRBV9 and TRBJ2-3, the complete variable domain is DSGVTQTPKHLITATGQRVTLRCSPRSGDLSVYWYQQSLDQGLQFLIQYYNGEERAKGNILERFSAQQFPDLHSELNLSSLELGDSALYFCASTQTSVLTDTQYFGPGTRLTVL.

Concerning this clone itself: Germline and junction disagree at one end, which may indicate a read error. V gene TRBV4-2 combines with J gene TRBJ2-1; a weak D match, TRBD2 (6 bases). Per the germline V gene, CDR1 is LGHNA and CDR2 is YNFKEQ. This CDR3 has 14 amino acids. CDR3 sequence (DNA): TGTGCCAGCAGCCCTCTTTTCGGGCCACGGGAGCCGTTCTTC. Amino acids: CASSPLFGPREPFF.

The chain couples TRBV19 to TRBJ1-2, with D hard to call. The CDR3 runs to 13 residues. Germline CDR1 and CDR2: LNHDA and SQIVND (reference sequence). V gave up 5 bases and J gave up 2 bases, with 9 bases separating them. The CDR3 sequence is CASSVTENYGYTF. CDR3 in DNA: TGTGCCAGTAGTGTCACGGAGAACTATGGCTACACCTTC.

The chain couples TRBV4-1 to TRBJ2-7; D perhaps matches TRBD2 (5 bases). Germline-derived CDR1 and CDR2 are MGHRA and YSYEKL. This CDR3 spans 15 amino acids. The V end lost 1 base, the J end lost 7 bases, and 17 bases lay between the germline ends. The chain's CDR3 is CASSQGRSPRGEQYF. DNA of the CDR3: TGCGCCAGCAGCCAAGGGAGGAGTCCAAGAGGAGAGCAGTACTTC.

This clone appeared once. This chain links TRBV10-2 with TRBJ1-1; TRBD1 matches 8 bases. The CDR3 has 17 amino acids. From germline, CDR1 is WSHSY and CDR2 SAAADI. The ends lost 2 bases at V and 4 bases at J; junction bases unmatched: 12. CDR3 protein: CASSEGQGAEVFTEAFF. The CDR3 coding sequence is TGCGCCAGCAGTGAGGGCCAGGGGGCGGAGGTGTTCACTGAAGCTTTCTTT.

The chain has TRBV12-5 and TRBJ1-4, with a tentative D call TRBD1 (6 bases). Trimming took off 0 bases at V and 8 bases at J, with 13 bases between the two ends. Germline loops: CDR1 LGHNT, CDR2 FRNRAP. The length of the CDR3 is 15 residues. The CDR3 bases are TGTGCTAGTGGTTTGGTACAGGGCCGTTCAGAAAAACTGTTTTTT. Encoded protein: CASGLVQGRSEKLFF.

This chain joins TRBV6-5 and TRBJ2-7; 7 bases fit TRBD1. V shed 8 bases, J shed 6 bases, and the junction held 7 bases outside the gene matches. The length of the CDR3 is 12 residues. Per the germline V gene, CDR1 is MNHEY and CDR2 is SVGAGI. This CDR3 is CASQTGSGEQYF. CDR3 coding DNA: TGTGCCAGCCAGACAGGGTCGGGCGAGCAGTACTTC.

The chain carries TRBV2 and TRBJ1-1; possibly TRBD1 for D (5 bases). Germline lookup yields CDR1 SNHLY and CDR2 FYNNEI. Trimming left V 5 bases short and J 0 bases short, with 10 bases between. The CDR3 is made up of 14 amino acids. Here the CDR3 DNA reads TGTGCCAGCAGTCTGCGACAGATGAACACTGAAGCTTTCTTT. It yields the protein CASSLRQMNTEAFF.

V usage is TRBV30 and J usage is TRBJ2-7; D gene unclear. V dropped 1 base and J dropped 4 bases, with 8 bases sitting between them. The V gene's germline CDR1 is GTSNPN and CDR2 SVGIG (reference sequence). The CDR3 is made up of 12 amino acids. The chain's CDR3 is CAWSENRYEQYF. The CDR3 bases are TGTGCCTGGAGTGAAAACAGATACGAGCAGTACTTC.

A note on this clone: One end of the junction varies from germline; a read error may be responsible. This sequence joins TRBV7-8 and TRBJ2-7; no clear D gene. This CDR3 region has 8 residues. Per germline, CDR1 SGHVS and CDR2 FQNEAQ. CDR3 DNA sequence: TGTGCCAGCAGCCCCCGTAACTTC. This gives the protein CASSPRNF. Based on the CDR3 plus reference TRBV7-8 and TRBJ2-7, the full variable domain is GAGVSQSPRYKVAKRGQDVALRCDPISGHVSLFWYQQALGQGPEFLTYFQNEAQLDKSGLPSDRFFAERPEGSVSTLKIQRTQQEDSAVYLCASSPRNFGPGTRLTVT.

CDR3 sequence (DNA): TGTGCCAGCAGCCCTCCGGGGGATGACACCGGGGAGCTGTTTTTT. Encoded protein: CASSPPGDDTGELFF. The gene calls are TRBV5-6 and TRBJ2-2, with a tentative D call TRBD2 (6 bases). Germline V gene lookup returns CDR1 SGHDT and CDR2 YYEEEE. The CDR3 totals 15 residues. The V gene lost 4 bases and the J gene lost 3 bases, with 13 bases spanning the gap.

The rearrangement links TRBV7-6 to TRBJ1-4, with 9 bases fitting TRBD1. Germline V gives CDR1 SGHVS, CDR2 FNYEAQ. The CDR3 runs to 17 residues. Trimming took 1 base from V and 3 from J; bases not matched to a gene: 6. The CDR3 nucleotides are TGTGCCAGCAGCTTAGGTGCACAGGGGGCTGCTAATGAAAAACTGTTTTTT. It yields the protein CASSLGAQGAANEKLFF.

This chain connects TRBV18 to TRBJ1-6, with D possibly matching TRBD1 (5 bases). Trimming cost V 3 bases and J 5 bases, with 8 bases left between them. The V gene's germline CDR1 is KGHSH and CDR2 LQKENI. The CDR3 consists of 14 residues. The CDR3 loop reads CASSPTGDNSPLHF. CDR3 nucleotides: TGTGCCAGCTCACCGACGGGGGATAATTCACCCCTCCACTTT.

The chain is built from TRBV6-2 or TRBV6-3 and TRBJ1-1; no firm D call. CDR1 MNHEY and CDR2 SVGEGT come from the germline V gene. The CDR3 runs to 12 residues. V was clipped by 0 bases and J by 7 bases, with 6 bases between them. CDR3 sequence (DNA): TGTGCCAGCAGTTACTCCCACGGTGAAGCTTTCTTT. This encodes CASSYSHGEAFF.

The J gene is TRBJ2-1, the V gene TRBV7-9; D remains unclear. The CDR3 runs to 15 residues. Between the trimmed V and J ends, which lost 0 bases and 7 bases, there was a span of 13 bases. Germline V gene lookup returns CDR1 SEHNR and CDR2 FQNEAQ (reference sequence). CDR3 residues: CASSLAWASLNEQFF. The CDR3 nucleotides are TGTGCCAGCAGCTTAGCATGGGCCTCGTTAAATGAGCAGTTCTTC.

The CDR3 is CASSLRTGVNTEAFF. CDR3 DNA sequence: TGCGCCAGCAGCTTGAGGACAGGGGTGAACACTGAAGCTTTCTTT. This chain joins TRBV5-1 and TRBJ1-1, with 9 bases fitting TRBD1. This CDR3 has 15 residues. Germline values: CDR1 SGHRS, CDR2 YFSETQ. V was clipped by 1 base and J by 0 bases; unmatched bases: 1.